This T cell receptor beta chain was profiled in a study of cytomegalovirus exposure and HLA in healthy donors. The study ran its PCR with 60 Vbeta and 13 Jbeta primers. Profiled with immunoSEQ multiplex PCR; TCRdb holds only in-frame clones, not every one. This table lists more than 95,000 clones. The CDR3 length is 13 residues. V was shortened by 5 bases and J by 5 bases, with 12 bases between the two germline ends. Germline loops: CDR1 SGHDN, CDR2 FVKESK. This chain joins TRBV14 and TRBJ1-2, with D possibly being TRBD1 (5 bases). This receptor was taken from a man under 40 in good health and CMV-seronegative. Input material: PBMCs. DNA of the CDR3: TGTGCCAGCAGCTACAGGTCGGTGTATGGCTACACCTTC. It is translated as CASSYRSVYGYTF.